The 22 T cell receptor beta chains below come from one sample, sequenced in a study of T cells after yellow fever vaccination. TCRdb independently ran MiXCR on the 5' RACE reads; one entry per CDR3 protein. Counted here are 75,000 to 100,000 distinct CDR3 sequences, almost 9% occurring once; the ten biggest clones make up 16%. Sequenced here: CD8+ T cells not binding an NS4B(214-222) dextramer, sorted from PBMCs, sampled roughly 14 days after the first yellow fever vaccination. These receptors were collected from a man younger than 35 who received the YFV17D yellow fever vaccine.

CDR3 in DNA: TGTGCCACAACGCGGTACGGGAGCTCTGGAAACACCATATATTTT. Its protein is CATTRYGSSGNTIYF. This chain joins TRBV19 and TRBJ1-3, with D hard to call. V was cut by 10 bases and J by 0 bases, with 16 bases left in between. The length of the CDR3 is 15 residues. Germline-derived CDR1 and CDR2 are LNHDA and SQIVND (reference sequence).

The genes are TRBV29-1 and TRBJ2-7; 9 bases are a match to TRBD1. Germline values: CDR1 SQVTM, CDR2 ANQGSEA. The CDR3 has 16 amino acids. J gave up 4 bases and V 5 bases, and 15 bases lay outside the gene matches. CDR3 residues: CSVNRAMGTGMYEQYF. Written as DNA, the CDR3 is TGCAGCGTTAACCGCGCGATGGGGACAGGGATGTACGAGCAGTACTTC.

The CDR3 reads CASSGPRGRGEQYV. As DNA, the CDR3 is TGTGCCAGCAGCGGGCCCAGGGGGCGCGGCGAGCAGTACGTC. The chain recombines TRBV14 with TRBJ2-7, with 8 positions matching TRBD1. The CDR3 runs to 14 residues. CDR1 and CDR2 (germline): SGHDN, FVKESK. V lost 5 bases, J lost 6 bases, and 9 bases stayed unmatched.

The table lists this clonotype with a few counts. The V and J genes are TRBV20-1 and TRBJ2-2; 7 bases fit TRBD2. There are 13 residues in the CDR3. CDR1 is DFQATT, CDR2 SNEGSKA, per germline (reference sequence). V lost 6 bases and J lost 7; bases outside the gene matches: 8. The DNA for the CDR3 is TGCAGTGCCCTGAGCGGGGCGAACGGGGAGCTGTTTTTT. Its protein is CSALSGANGELFF.

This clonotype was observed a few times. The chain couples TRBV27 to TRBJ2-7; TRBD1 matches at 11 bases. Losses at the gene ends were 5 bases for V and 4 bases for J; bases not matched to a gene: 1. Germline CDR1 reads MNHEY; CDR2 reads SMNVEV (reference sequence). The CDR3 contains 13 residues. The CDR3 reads CASSRDRGYEQYV. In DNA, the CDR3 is TGTGCCAGCAGTCGGGACAGGGGGTACGAGCAGTACGTC.

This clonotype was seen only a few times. This CDR3 reads CATSRPVISGANVLTF. As DNA, the CDR3 is TGTGCCACCAGCAGGCCCGTAATCTCTGGGGCCAACGTCCTGACTTTC. The genes are TRBV15 and TRBJ2-6; unclear D gene. The CDR3 is 16 residues long. Germline loops: CDR1 LNHNV, CDR2 YYDKDF (reference sequence). The V end lost 3 bases, the J end lost 0 bases, and 9 bases lay between the germline ends.

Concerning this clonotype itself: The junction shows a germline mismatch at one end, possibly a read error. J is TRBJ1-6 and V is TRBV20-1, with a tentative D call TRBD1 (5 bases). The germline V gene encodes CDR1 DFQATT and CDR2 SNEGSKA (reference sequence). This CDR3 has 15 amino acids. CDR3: CSARDRPGTNSTLHF. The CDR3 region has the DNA TGCAGTGCTAGAGATCGTCCAGGGACTAATTCAACCCTCCACTTT.

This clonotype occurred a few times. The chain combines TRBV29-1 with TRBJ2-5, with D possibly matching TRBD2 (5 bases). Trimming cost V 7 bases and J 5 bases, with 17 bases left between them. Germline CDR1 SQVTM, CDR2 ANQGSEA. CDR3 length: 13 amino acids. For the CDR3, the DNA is TGCAGCGCCAGCTTCGGGGTTTGGGAGACCCAGTACTTC. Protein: CSASFGVWETQYF.

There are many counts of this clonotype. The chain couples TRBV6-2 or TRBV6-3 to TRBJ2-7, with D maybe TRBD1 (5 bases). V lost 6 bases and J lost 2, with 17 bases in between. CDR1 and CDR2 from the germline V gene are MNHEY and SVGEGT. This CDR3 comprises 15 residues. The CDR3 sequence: CASSFQDGATYEQYV. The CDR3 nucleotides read TGTGCCAGCAGCTTTCAGGATGGGGCTACCTACGAGCAGTACGTC.

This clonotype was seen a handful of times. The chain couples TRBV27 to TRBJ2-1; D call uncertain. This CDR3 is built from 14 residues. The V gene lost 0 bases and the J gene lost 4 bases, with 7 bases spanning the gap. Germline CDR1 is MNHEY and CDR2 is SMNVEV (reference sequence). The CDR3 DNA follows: TGTGCCAGCAGTTTATCAGCCCGATACAATGAGCAGTTCTTC. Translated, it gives CASSLSARYNEQFF.

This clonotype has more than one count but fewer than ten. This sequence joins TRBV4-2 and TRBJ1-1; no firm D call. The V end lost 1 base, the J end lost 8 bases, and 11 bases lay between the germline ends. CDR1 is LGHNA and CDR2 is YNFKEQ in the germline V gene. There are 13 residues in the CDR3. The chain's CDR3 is CASSQGGKTEAFF. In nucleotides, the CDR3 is TGTGCCAGCAGCCAAGGGGGAAAAACGGAAGCTTTCTTT.

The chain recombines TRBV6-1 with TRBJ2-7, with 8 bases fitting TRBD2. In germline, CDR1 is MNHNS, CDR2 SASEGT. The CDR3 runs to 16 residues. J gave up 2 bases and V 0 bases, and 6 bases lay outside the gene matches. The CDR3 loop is CASSEARGAGPYEQYV. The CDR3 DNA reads TGTGCCAGCAGTGAAGCGCGGGGGGCCGGCCCCTACGAGCAGTACGTC.

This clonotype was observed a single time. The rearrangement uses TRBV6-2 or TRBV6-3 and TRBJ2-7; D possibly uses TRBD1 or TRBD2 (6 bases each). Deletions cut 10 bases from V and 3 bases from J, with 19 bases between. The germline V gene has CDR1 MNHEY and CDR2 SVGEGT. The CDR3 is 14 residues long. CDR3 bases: TGTGCCACCGAAAACAGGGTCGGGAGCTACGAGCAGTACTTC. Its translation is CATENRVGSYEQYF.

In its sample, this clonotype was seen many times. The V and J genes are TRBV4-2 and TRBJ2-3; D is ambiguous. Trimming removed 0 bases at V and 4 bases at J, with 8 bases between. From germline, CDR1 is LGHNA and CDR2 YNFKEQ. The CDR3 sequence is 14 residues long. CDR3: CASSQEGSPDTQYF. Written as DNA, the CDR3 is TGTGCCAGCAGCCAAGAGGGTAGCCCAGATACGCAGTATTTT.

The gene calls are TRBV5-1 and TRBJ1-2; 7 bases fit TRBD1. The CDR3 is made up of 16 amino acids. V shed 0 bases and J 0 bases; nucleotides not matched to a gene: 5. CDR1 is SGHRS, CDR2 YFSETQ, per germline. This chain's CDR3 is CASSLARQGPNYGYTF. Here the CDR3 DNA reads TGCGCCAGCAGCTTGGCAAGACAGGGCCCTAACTATGGCTACACCTTC.

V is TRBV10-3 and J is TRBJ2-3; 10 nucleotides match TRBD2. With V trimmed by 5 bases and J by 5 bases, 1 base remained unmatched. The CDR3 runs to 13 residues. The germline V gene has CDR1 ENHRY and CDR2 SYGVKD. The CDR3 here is CAISPSGGDTQYF. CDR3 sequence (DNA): TGTGCCATCAGTCCTAGCGGGGGAGATACGCAGTATTTT.

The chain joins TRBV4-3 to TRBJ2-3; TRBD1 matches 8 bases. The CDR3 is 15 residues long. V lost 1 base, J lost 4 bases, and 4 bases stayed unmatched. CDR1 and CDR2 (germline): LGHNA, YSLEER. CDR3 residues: CASSQGQGYADTQYF. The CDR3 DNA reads TGCGCCAGCAGCCAAGGACAGGGGTACGCAGATACGCAGTATTTT.

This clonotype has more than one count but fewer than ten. The CDR3 sequence is CASSLPGLASETQYF. CDR3 DNA sequence: TGTGCCAGCAGCTTACCTGGACTAGCGAGTGAGACCCAGTACTTC. V gene TRBV11-2 combines with J gene TRBJ2-5; TRBD2 matches at 9 bases. The germline CDR1 and CDR2 sequences are SGHAT and FQNNGV. This CDR3 has 15 amino acids. The V segment lost 2 bases and the J segment 5 bases; nucleotides outside the gene matches: 6.

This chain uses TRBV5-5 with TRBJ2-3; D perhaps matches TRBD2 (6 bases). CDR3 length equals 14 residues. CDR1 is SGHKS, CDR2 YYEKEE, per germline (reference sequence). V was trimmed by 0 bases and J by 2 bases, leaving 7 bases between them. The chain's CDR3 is CASSLVAATDTQYF. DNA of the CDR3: TGTGCCAGCAGCTTGGTAGCGGCCACAGATACGCAGTATTTT.

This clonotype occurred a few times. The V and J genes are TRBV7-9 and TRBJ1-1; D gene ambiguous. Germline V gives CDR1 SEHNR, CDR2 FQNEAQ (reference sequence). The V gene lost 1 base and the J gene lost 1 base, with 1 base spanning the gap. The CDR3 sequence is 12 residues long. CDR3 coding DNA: TGTGCCAGCAGCTTAGAGAACACTGAAGCTTTCTTT. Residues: CASSLENTEAFF.

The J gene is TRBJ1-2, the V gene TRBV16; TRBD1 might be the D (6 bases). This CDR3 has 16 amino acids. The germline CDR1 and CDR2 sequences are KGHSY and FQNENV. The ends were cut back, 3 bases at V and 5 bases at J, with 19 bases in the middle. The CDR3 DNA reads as TGTGCCAGCAGCCATAATACCGGGGGCGCGGGGTATGGCTACACCTTC. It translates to CASSHNTGGAGYGYTF.

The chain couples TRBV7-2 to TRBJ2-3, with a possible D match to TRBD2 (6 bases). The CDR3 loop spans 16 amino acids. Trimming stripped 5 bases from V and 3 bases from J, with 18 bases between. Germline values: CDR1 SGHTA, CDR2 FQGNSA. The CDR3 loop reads CASSNGPRGMTDTQYF. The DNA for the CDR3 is TGTGCCAGCAGCAACGGCCCCCGGGGGATGACAGATACGCAGTATTTT.